A single sample is the source of the 20 T cell receptor beta chains below, sequenced in a study of T cell responses to AZD1222 COVID-19 vaccine. Data came from immunoSEQ multiplex PCR; TCRdb stores just in-frame clones and leaves some out. The sample includes roughly 96,000 clones, roughly 90% of them seen just once. Sequenced here: peripheral blood, sampled on day 0 of AZD1222 vaccination. These receptors all come from an adult in good health.

This chain joins TRBV4-1 and TRBJ1-2, with D perhaps TRBD1 (6 bases). CDR1 and CDR2 (germline): MGHRA, YSYEKL. With 3 bases removed from V and 1 base from J, the gap between germline ends came to 18 bases. The length of the CDR3 is 17 residues. CDR3 residues: CASSQGAVGRGNYGYTF. CDR3 in DNA: TGCGCCAGCAGCCAGGGGGCAGTGGGGAGGGGTAACTATGGCTACACCTTC.

The CDR3 loop reads CASSPPEKNTEAFF. CDR3 DNA sequence: TGTGCCAGCTCACCGCCAGAAAAGAACACTGAAGCTTTCTTT. V usage is TRBV18 and J usage is TRBJ1-1; D unclear. There are 14 residues in the CDR3. Trimming removed 3 bases from V and 1 base from J, with 9 bases in between. Germline CDR1 and CDR2: KGHSH and LQKENI.

This chain uses TRBV3-1 (or the pseudogene TRBV3-2) with TRBJ1-6, with 8 bases fitting TRBD1. The junction had 5 bases not matched to a gene; V was cut back by 3 bases and J by 7 bases. CDR3 length equals 15 residues. The germline V gene has CDR1 LGHDT and CDR2 YNNKEL (reference sequence). CDR3: CASSHGQGWNSPLHF. Here the CDR3 DNA reads TGTGCCAGCAGCCATGGACAGGGTTGGAATTCACCCCTCCACTTT.

The V and J genes are TRBV5-4 and TRBJ1-4; TRBD1 matches at 12 bases. The V segment lost 4 bases and the J segment 8 bases; nucleotides outside the gene matches: 12. Per germline, CDR1 SGHNT and CDR2 YYREEE (reference sequence). This CDR3 is 17 amino acids long. CDR3 loop: CASSPSRDRGRGEKLFF. Written as DNA, the CDR3 is TGTGCCAGCAGCCCCTCCCGGGACAGGGGGCGCGGGGAAAAACTGTTTTTT.

This chain uses TRBV19 with TRBJ1-2; D uncertain. The length of the CDR3 is 14 residues. CDR1 and CDR2 from the germline V gene are LNHDA and SQIVND (reference sequence). V was clipped by 0 bases and J by 4 bases, with 9 bases between them. The CDR3 region is CASSIEEGSYGYTF. The CDR3 coding sequence is TGTGCCAGTAGTATAGAAGAGGGAAGCTATGGCTACACCTTC.

A single count supports this clone. J is TRBJ2-1 and V is TRBV5-1; 11 nucleotides match TRBD2. J lost 4 bases, V lost 4 bases, and 4 bases had no gene match. The CDR3 length is 15 residues. Germline values: CDR1 SGHRS, CDR2 YFSETQ. CDR3 region: CASSRGTSGYNEQFF. DNA for the CDR3: TGCGCCAGCAGCCGCGGGACTAGCGGTTACAATGAGCAGTTCTTC.

The CDR3 nucleotides are TGTGCCAGCAGTTTAATGTCGAGGGGTCAGAAGGCGGTCAATGAGCAGTTCTTC. It is translated as CASSLMSRGQKAVNEQFF. The genes are TRBV28 and TRBJ2-1; D is tentatively TRBD1 or TRBD2 (5 bases each). The V gene lost 2 bases and the J gene lost 6 bases, with 23 bases spanning the gap. CDR1 and CDR2 (germline): MDHEN, SYDVKM. The CDR3 length is 18 residues.

The CDR3 coding sequence is TGTGCCAGCAGCTTACGAGGGACTAGCGGCAACAATGAGCAGTTCTTC. It encodes CASSLRGTSGNNEQFF. The chain is built from TRBV7-6 and TRBJ2-1, with 11 bases aligning to TRBD2. Germline V gene lookup returns CDR1 SGHVS and CDR2 FNYEAQ. The J segment lost 5 bases and the V segment lost 2 bases, leaving 5 bases of the junction unmatched. This CDR3 region has 16 residues. Looking up the rest from reference TRBV7-6 and TRBJ2-1 gives the full variable domain: GAGVSQSPRYKVTKRGQDVALRCDPISGHVSLYWYRQALGQGPEFLTYFNYEAQQDKSGLPNDRFSAERPEGSISTLTIQRTEQRDSAMYRCASSLRGTSGNNEQFFGPGTRLTVL.

This rearrangement joins TRBV20-1 to TRBJ2-1, with 8 bases lining up with TRBD2. CDR3 length equals 16 residues. Germline V gene lookup returns CDR1 DFQATT and CDR2 SNEGSKA (reference sequence). V shed 3 bases, J shed 7 bases, and the junction held 14 bases outside the gene matches. Written as DNA, the CDR3 is TGCAGTGCTAGTGATACCGGGACTAGTCGTTGGAATGAGCAGTTCTTC. Translated: CSASDTGTSRWNEQFF.

This rearrangement joins TRBV4-1 to TRBJ1-2, with a tentative D call TRBD1 (6 bases). The CDR3 runs 16 residues. V was clipped by 5 bases and J by 8 bases, with 24 bases between them. Germline CDR1 reads MGHRA; CDR2 reads YSYEKL. This chain's CDR3 is CASSEALSGVYRGYTF. Here the CDR3 DNA reads TGCGCCAGCAGCGAAGCGCTATCAGGGGTCTACAGAGGCTACACCTTC.

This chain links TRBV19 with TRBJ1-2; D is ambiguous. The CDR3 runs to 15 residues. V was cut by 5 bases and J by 2 bases, with 15 bases left in between. Germline CDR1 reads LNHDA; CDR2 reads SQIVND (reference sequence). As DNA, the CDR3 is TGTGCCAGTAGTTCTGGTTTGAGCCCCAACTATGGCTACACCTTC. Amino acid sequence: CASSSGLSPNYGYTF.

The rearrangement joins TRBV11-2 to TRBJ1-6; possible D gene TRBD1, 5 bases. Germline loops: CDR1 SGHAT, CDR2 FQNNGV. The CDR3 runs to 14 residues. V was clipped by 3 bases and J by 9 bases, with 12 bases between them. The CDR3: CASSFPGTSSPLHF. DNA for the CDR3: TGTGCCAGCAGCTTCCCCGGGACTAGTTCACCCCTCCACTTT. Drawing the rest from reference TRBV11-2 and TRBJ1-6, the complete variable domain is EAGVAQSPRYKIIEKRQSVAFWCNPISGHATLYWYQQILGQGPKLLIQFQNNGVVDDSQLPKDRFSAERLKGVDSTLKIQPAKLEDSAVYLCASSFPGTSSPLHFGNGTRLTVT.

The chain joins TRBV28 to TRBJ1-6; D is possibly TRBD1 (5 bases). Germline CDR1 and CDR2: MDHEN and SYDVKM. Trimming cost V 5 bases and J 14 bases, with 16 bases left between them. The CDR3 consists of 13 residues. Written as DNA, the CDR3 is TGTGCCAGCAGTGTAGGCAGGGTCGTATCCCTCCACTTT. Amino acid sequence: CASSVGRVVSLHF.

The chain recombines TRBV28 with TRBJ1-5; D is undetermined. The CDR3 is 15 amino acids. The V and J ends lost 3 bases and 6 bases respectively, with 15 bases between them. Germline assignment: CDR1 MDHEN and CDR2 SYDVKM. CDR3: CASSLPNDKIQPQHF. The DNA of the CDR3 is TGTGCCAGCAGTTTGCCAAACGATAAGATTCAGCCCCAGCATTTT. The whole variable domain, filled in from reference TRBV28 and TRBJ1-5, reads DVKVTQSSRYLVKRTGEKVFLECVQDMDHENMFWYRQDPGLGLRLIYFSYDVKMKEKGDIPEGYSVSREKKERFSLILESASTNQTSMYLCASSLPNDKIQPQHFGDGTRLSIL.

The chain uses TRBV5-1 and TRBJ2-7; 7 bases align to TRBD2. Germline V gene sequence: CDR1 SGHRS, CDR2 YFSETQ. The CDR3 totals 14 residues. V lost 2 bases and J lost 5; bases outside the gene matches: 7. The CDR3 region is CASSFVGGSNEQYF. The CDR3 nucleotides are TGCGCCAGCAGCTTCGTCGGCGGGAGTAACGAGCAGTACTTC.

The rearrangement uses TRBV30 and TRBJ1-1; the D is unclear. The CDR3 has 14 residues. Trimming left V 4 bases short and J 0 bases short, with 12 bases between. Germline V gene lookup returns CDR1 GTSNPN and CDR2 SVGIG (reference sequence). The CDR3 loop reads CAWIVTDMNTEAFF. In DNA form, the CDR3 reads TGTGCCTGGATAGTCACAGACATGAACACTGAAGCTTTCTTT.

This rearrangement joins TRBV29-1 to TRBJ1-1; 8 bases are shared with TRBD1. Germline-derived CDR1 and CDR2 are SQVTM and ANQGSEA. J was trimmed by 4 bases and V by 4 bases; bases with no gene match: 2. The CDR3 sequence is 12 residues long. CDR3: CSVAGQGTEAFF. CDR3 sequence (DNA): TGCAGCGTTGCAGGACAGGGCACTGAAGCTTTCTTT. The variable domain in full, with the rest retrieved from reference TRBV29-1 and TRBJ1-1, is SAVISQKPSRDICQRGTSLTIQCQVDSQVTMMFWYRQQPGQSLTLIATANQGSEATYESGFVIDKFPISRPNLTFSTLTVSNMSPEDSSIYLCSVAGQGTEAFFGQGTRLTVV.

The V call is TRBV6-2 or TRBV6-3, the J call TRBJ1-1; D perhaps matches TRBD1 (5 bases). This CDR3 region has 14 residues. V shed 0 bases and J shed 1 base, with 6 bases lying between them. Germline CDR1 and CDR2: MNHEY and SVGEGT. CDR3 loop: CASSYSTENTEAFF. CDR3 bases: TGTGCCAGCAGTTACTCGACAGAGAACACTGAAGCTTTCTTT.

This chain connects TRBV7-9 to TRBJ2-1, with D uncertain. V dropped 0 bases and J dropped 10 bases, with 19 bases sitting between them. The CDR3 is made up of 16 amino acids. Germline loops: CDR1 SEHNR, CDR2 FQNEAQ (reference sequence). The CDR3: CASSLAPSASVLEQFF. The CDR3 nucleotides are TGTGCCAGCAGCTTAGCGCCCAGCGCGAGTGTCTTGGAGCAGTTCTTC.

The gene calls are TRBV12-2 and TRBJ1-1; the table assigns TRBD1, which was not confirmed against the DNA. TRBV12-2 corresponds to a pseudogene. CDR3 length equals 15 residues. The chain's CDR3 is CASRFYRGTNTEAFF. The CDR3 DNA reads TGTGCAAGTCGCTTTTACAGGGGCACGAACACTGAAGCTTTCTTT.